The 6 T cell receptor beta chains below all came from one sample that was sequenced in a study of blood T cell repertoires in COVID-19. The repertoire was sequenced with immunoSEQ multiplex PCR; TCRdb's copy has only in-frame clones and lacks some. The sample yields 150,000 or so clones, under 95% seen once. The source material was peripheral blood. Source of these receptors: a man in his fifties or sixties with acute or convalescent COVID-19.

The chain links TRBV5-6 to TRBJ2-7, with 7 bases fitting TRBD1. The CDR3 spans 17 residues. The J segment lost 2 bases and the V segment lost 0 bases, leaving 11 bases of the junction unmatched. The germline CDR1 and CDR2 sequences are SGHDT and YYEEEE. The CDR3 DNA sequence: TGTGCCAGCAGCTTGGGAAAAACAGGGGAATCCACCTACGAGCAGTACGTC. It specifies CASSLGKTGESTYEQYV.

The chain combines TRBV7-8 with TRBJ2-2; D remains unclear. Trimming stripped 0 bases from V and 1 base from J, with 3 bases between. Germline V gene data show CDR1 as SGHVS and CDR2 as FQNEAQ. The CDR3 covers 14 residues. The CDR3 here is CASSLAGNTGELFF. The DNA for the CDR3 is TGTGCCAGCAGCTTAGCCGGGAACACCGGGGAGCTGTTTTTT.

This chain uses TRBV18 with TRBJ2-2, with 10 nucleotides matching TRBD1. The CDR3 loop spans 17 amino acids. Trimming cost V 3 bases and J 4 bases; bases outside gene matches: 8. In germline, CDR1 is KGHSH, CDR2 LQKENI. CDR3 loop: CASSPPATGGGTGELFF. DNA for the CDR3: TGTGCCAGCTCACCCCCCGCGACAGGGGGCGGCACCGGGGAGCTGTTTTTT. Full variable domain (outside the CDR3, taken from reference TRBV18 and TRBJ2-2): NAGVMQNPRHLVRRRGQEARLRCSPMKGHSHVYWYRQLPEEGLKFMVYLQKENIIDESGMPKERFSAEFPKEGPSILRIQQVVRGDSAAYFCASSPPATGGGTGELFFGEGSRLTVL.

This sequence joins TRBV6-5 and TRBJ2-2; D is unresolved. The CDR3 length is 13 residues. The V gene's germline CDR1 is MNHEY and CDR2 SVGAGI. The V gene lost 2 bases and the J gene lost 6 bases, with 7 bases spanning the gap. Here the CDR3 DNA reads TGTGCCAGCAGTTACCCTGGAGCCGGGGAGCTGTTTTTT. Protein: CASSYPGAGELFF.

The chain employs TRBV7-2 and TRBJ1-2, with a weak D call TRBD1 (5 bases). Per the germline V gene, CDR1 is SGHTA and CDR2 is FQGNSA. V lost 3 bases to trimming and J lost 8 bases, with 13 bases between them. This CDR3 has 13 residues. The CDR3 DNA follows: TGTGCCAGCAGCTTGCAGGGTTCTGGCGGCTACACCTTC. It specifies CASSLQGSGGYTF.

This sequence joins TRBV18 and TRBJ1-2, with 11 bases fitting TRBD1. The CDR3 consists of 18 residues. Germline lookup yields CDR1 KGHSH and CDR2 LQKENI. Unmatched junction bases numbered 14, after V lost 5 bases and J lost 3 bases. The CDR3 loop is CASSSRTGGASLDYGYTF. In nucleotides, the CDR3 is TGTGCCAGCTCAAGCCGGACAGGGGGCGCGAGTCTCGACTATGGCTACACCTTC.